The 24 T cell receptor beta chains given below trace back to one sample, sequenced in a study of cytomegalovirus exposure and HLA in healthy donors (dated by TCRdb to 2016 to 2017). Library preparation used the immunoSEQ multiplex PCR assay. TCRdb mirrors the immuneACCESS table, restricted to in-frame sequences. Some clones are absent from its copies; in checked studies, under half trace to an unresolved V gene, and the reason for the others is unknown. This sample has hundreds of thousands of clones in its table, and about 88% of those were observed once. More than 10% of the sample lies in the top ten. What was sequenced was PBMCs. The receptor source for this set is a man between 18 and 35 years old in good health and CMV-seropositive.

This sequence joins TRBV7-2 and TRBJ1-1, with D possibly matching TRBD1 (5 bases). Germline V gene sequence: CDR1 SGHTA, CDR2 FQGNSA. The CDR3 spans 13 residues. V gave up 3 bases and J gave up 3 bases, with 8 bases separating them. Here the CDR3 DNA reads TGTGCCAGCAGCTTCACCAGGGACACTGAAGCTTTCTTT. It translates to CASSFTRDTEAFF.

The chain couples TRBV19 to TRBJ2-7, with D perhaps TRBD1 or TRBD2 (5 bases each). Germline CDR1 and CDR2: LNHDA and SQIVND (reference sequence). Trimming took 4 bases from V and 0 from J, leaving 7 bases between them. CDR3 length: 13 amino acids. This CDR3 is CASSRDVSYEQYF. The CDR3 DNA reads TGTGCCAGTAGTAGGGACGTCTCCTACGAGCAGTACTTC.

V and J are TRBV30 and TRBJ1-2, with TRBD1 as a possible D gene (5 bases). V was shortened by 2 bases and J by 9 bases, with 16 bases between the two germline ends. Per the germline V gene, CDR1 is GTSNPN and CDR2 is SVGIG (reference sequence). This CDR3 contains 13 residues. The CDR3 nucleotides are TGTGCCTGGAGTTCGGTGCGTGGGGGAAGCTACACCTTC. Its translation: CAWSSVRGGSYTF.

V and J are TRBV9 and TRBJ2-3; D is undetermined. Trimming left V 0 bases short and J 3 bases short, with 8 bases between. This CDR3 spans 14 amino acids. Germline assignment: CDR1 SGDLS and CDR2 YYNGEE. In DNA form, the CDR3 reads TGTGCCAGCAGCGTAGATCCCGCGACAGATACGCAGTATTTT. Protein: CASSVDPATDTQYF.

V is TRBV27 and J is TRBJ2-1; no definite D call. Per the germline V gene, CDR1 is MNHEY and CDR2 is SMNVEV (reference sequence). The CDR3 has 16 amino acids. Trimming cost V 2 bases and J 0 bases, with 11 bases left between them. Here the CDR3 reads CASSLIAASSYNEQFF. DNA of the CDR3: TGTGCCAGCAGTTTAATCGCTGCGAGCTCCTACAATGAGCAGTTCTTC.

The CDR3 nucleotides are TGCGCCAGCATGGGGCTTAGCACAGATACGCAGTATTTT. It specifies CASMGLSTDTQYF. The rearrangement uses TRBV5-1 and TRBJ2-3, with a weak D call TRBD1 (5 bases). V gave up 6 bases and J gave up 0 bases, with 8 bases separating them. CDR3 length: 13 amino acids. The germline V gene encodes CDR1 SGHRS and CDR2 YFSETQ. The full variable domain, with the rest looked up from reference TRBV5-1 and TRBJ2-3, is KAGVTQTPRYLIKTRGQQVTLSCSPISGHRSVSWYQQTPGQGLQFLFEYFSETQRNKGNFPGRFSGRQFSNSRSEMNVSTLELGDSALYLCASMGLSTDTQYFGPGTRLTVL.

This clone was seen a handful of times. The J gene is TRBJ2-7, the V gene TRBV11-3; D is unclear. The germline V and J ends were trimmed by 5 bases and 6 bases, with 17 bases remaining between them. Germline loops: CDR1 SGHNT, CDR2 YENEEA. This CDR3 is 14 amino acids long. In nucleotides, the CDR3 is TGTGCCAGCAGCGCAAAATATAGGTTTTGCGAGCAGTACTTC. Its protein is CASSAKYRFCEQYF.

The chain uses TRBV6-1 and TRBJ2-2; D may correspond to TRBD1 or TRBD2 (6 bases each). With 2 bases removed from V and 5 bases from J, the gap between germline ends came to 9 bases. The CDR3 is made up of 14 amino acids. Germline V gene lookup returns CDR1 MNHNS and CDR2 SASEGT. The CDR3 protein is CASSERGLTGELFF. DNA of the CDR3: TGTGCCAGCAGTGAACGGGGGCTAACCGGGGAGCTGTTTTTT.

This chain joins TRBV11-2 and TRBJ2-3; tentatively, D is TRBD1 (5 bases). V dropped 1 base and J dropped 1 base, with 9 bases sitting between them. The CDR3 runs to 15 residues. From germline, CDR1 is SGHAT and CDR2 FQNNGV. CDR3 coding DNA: TGTGCCAGCAGCTTAGCAGGGTACGGCACAGATACGCAGTATTTT. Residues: CASSLAGYGTDTQYF.

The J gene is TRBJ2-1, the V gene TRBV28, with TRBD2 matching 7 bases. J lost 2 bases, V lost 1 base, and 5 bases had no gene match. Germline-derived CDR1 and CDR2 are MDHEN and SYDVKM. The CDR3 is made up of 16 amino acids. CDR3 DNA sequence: TGTGCCAGCAGTTTATCGAGCGGGACCCCCTACAATGAGCAGTTCTTC. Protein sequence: CASSLSSGTPYNEQFF.

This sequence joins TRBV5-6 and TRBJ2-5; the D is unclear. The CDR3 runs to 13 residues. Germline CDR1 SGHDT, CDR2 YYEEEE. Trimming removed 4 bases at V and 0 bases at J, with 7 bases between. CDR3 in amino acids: CASSAWDQETQYF. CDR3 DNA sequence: TGTGCCAGCAGCGCGTGGGACCAAGAGACCCAGTACTTC.

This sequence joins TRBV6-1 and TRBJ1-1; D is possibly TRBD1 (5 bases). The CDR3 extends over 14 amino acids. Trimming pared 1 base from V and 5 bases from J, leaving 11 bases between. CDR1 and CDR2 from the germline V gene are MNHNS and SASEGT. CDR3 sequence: CASSEVGARTEAFF. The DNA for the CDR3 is TGTGCCAGCAGTGAAGTCGGGGCGCGGACTGAAGCTTTCTTT.

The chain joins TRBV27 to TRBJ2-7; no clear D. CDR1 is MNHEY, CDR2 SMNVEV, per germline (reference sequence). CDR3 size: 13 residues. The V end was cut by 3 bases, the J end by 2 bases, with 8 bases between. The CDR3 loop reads CASSFGPTYEQYF. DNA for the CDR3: TGTGCCAGCAGTTTCGGGCCTACCTACGAGCAGTACTTC.

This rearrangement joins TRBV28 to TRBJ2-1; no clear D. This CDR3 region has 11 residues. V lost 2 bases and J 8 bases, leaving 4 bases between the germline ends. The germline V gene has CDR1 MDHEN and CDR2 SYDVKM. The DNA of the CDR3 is TGTGCCAGCAGTTTAACCCATGAGCAGTTCTTC. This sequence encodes CASSLTHEQFF.

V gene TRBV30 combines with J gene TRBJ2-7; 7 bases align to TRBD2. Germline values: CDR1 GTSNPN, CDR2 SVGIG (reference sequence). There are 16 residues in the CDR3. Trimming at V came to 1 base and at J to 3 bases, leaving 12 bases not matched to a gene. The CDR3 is CAWSALGLGSVYEQYF. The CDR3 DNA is TGTGCCTGGAGTGCCCTAGGACTAGGGTCGGTCTACGAGCAGTACTTC.

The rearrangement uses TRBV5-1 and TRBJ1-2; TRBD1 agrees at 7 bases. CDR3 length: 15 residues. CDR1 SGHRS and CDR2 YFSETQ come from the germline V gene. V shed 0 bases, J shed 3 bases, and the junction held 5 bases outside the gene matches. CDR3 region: CASSLGDSPYYGYTF. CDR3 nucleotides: TGCGCCAGCAGCTTGGGGGACAGCCCCTACTATGGCTACACCTTC.

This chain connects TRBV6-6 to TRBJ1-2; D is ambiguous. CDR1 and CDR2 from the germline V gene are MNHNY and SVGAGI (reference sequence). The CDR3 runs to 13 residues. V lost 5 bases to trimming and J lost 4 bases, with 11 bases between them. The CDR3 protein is CASSTSVGYGYTF. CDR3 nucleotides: TGTGCCAGCAGTACCTCCGTCGGCTATGGCTACACCTTC.

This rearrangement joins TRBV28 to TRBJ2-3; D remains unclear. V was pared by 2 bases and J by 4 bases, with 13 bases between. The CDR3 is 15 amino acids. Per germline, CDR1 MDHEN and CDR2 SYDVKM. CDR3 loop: CASSLIGPWADTQYF. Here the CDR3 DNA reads TGTGCCAGCAGTTTAATTGGGCCTTGGGCAGATACGCAGTATTTT.

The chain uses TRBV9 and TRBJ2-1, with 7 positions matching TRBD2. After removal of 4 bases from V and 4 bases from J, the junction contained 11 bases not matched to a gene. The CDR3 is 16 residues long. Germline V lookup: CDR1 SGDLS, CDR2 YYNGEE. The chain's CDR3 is CASSNRAGTLYNEQFF. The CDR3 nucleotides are TGTGCCAGCAGCAACCGAGCGGGAACGTTGTACAATGAGCAGTTCTTC.

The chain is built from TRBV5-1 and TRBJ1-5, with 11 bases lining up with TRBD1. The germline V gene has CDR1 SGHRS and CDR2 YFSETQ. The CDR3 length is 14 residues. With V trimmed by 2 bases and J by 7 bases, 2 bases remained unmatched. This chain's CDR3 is CASSLGDRGQPQHF. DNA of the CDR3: TGCGCCAGCAGCTTAGGGGACAGGGGGCAGCCCCAGCATTTT. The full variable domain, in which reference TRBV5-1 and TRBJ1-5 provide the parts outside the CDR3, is KAGVTQTPRYLIKTRGQQVTLSCSPISGHRSVSWYQQTPGQGLQFLFEYFSETQRNKGNFPGRFSGRQFSNSRSEMNVSTLELGDSALYLCASSLGDRGQPQHFGDGTRLSIL.

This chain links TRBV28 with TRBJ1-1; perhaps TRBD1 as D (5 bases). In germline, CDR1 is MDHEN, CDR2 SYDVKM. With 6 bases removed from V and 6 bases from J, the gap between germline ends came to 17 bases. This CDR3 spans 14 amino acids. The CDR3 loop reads CASRTQAKAAEAFF. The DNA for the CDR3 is TGTGCCAGCAGGACACAGGCGAAGGCGGCTGAAGCTTTCTTT.

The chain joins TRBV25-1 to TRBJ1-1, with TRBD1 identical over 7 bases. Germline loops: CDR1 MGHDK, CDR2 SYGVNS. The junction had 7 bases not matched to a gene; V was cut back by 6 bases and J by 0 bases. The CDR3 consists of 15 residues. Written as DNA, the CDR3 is TGTGCCAGCAGCCAAACAGGGGTAATGAACACTGAAGCTTTCTTT. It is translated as CASSQTGVMNTEAFF.

CDR3 DNA: TGTGCCAGCAGCTTTGGACTAGCGGGTAGCTACAATGAGCAGTTCTTC. This sequence encodes CASSFGLAGSYNEQFF. The genes are TRBV28 and TRBJ2-1; 11 nucleotides line up with TRBD2. Germline-derived CDR1 and CDR2 are MDHEN and SYDVKM. J was trimmed by 3 bases and V by 6 bases; bases with no gene match: 7. The CDR3 is 16 residues long.

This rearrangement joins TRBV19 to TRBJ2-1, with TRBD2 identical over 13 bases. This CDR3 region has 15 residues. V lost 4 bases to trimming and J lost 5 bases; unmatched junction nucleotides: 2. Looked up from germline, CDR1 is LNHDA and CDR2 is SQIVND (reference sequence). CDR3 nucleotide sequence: TGTGCCAGTAGTAGACTAGCGGGGGGTCACAATGAGCAGTTCTTC. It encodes CASSRLAGGHNEQFF.